These 19 T cell receptor beta chains originate from one sample sequenced in a study of regulatory T cells in long-lasting Graves disease. This sample's time point: newly diagnosed GD, antithyroid drugs for less than 3 months. The TCR library was prepared using RNA isolated from PBMCs. Researchers made TCR beta libraries by using iRepertoire HTBI primers and running Arm-PCR on CDR3 regions. A single record per CDR3 protein comes from TCRdb applying MiXCR to the multiplex PCR reads. The table lists roughly 350,000 distinct CDR3 sequences, 16% of them singletons. This sample also belongs to another study, concerning T cells in Graves' hyperthyroidism and ophthalmopathy.

This specimen consisted of peripheral blood mononuclear cells (PBMCs), obtained at new diagnosis, from a patient treated with antithyroid drugs. The receptors stem from a man aged 35 to 55 with Graves disease.

This clonotype was counted many times. The chain has TRBV28 and TRBJ1-5; 7 nucleotides align to TRBD1. Germline lookup yields CDR1 MDHEN and CDR2 SYDVKM. This CDR3 region has 14 residues. The V and J ends lost 5 bases and 5 bases, in that order; junction bases with no gene match: 6. CDR3 sequence: CASSPDRADQPQHF. As DNA, the CDR3 is TGTGCCAGCAGTCCCGACAGGGCCGATCAGCCCCAGCATTTT.

This clonotype has at least ten counts. This chain uses TRBV28 with TRBJ1-2; D is unresolved. Germline V lookup: CDR1 MDHEN, CDR2 SYDVKM. V was pared by 3 bases and J by 0 bases, with 11 bases between. CDR3 size: 15 residues. CDR3 region: CASSFGGISNYGYTF. CDR3 DNA: TGTGCCAGCAGTTTCGGTGGCATTTCTAACTATGGCTACACCTTC.

This sequence joins TRBV7-9 and TRBJ1-2; D is perhaps TRBD1 (6 bases). Germline CDR1 and CDR2: SEHNR and FQNEAQ (reference sequence). This CDR3 comprises 16 residues. V lost 1 base and J lost 2, with 14 bases in between. CDR3 nucleotides: TGTGCCAGCAGCTTAGTGGGACACACAACGAACTATGGCTACACCTTC. Residues: CASSLVGHTTNYGYTF.

This clonotype was seen ten or more times. The gene calls are TRBV18 and TRBJ2-5; TRBD1 or TRBD2 may be the D gene (5 bases each). V gave up 0 bases and J gave up 10 bases, with 15 bases separating them. The CDR3 has 14 residues. The germline CDR1 and CDR2 sequences are KGHSH and LQKENI. CDR3 in DNA: TGTGCCAGCTCACCACCCCGGGGCAGTTCTTTCCAGTACTTC. This sequence encodes CASSPPRGSSFQYF.

This clonotype was counted many times. The gene calls are TRBV2 and TRBJ2-5, with TRBD2 matching over 11 bases. Germline lookup yields CDR1 SNHLY and CDR2 FYNNEI. The CDR3 sequence is 16 residues long. Trimming cost V 0 bases and J 3 bases; bases outside gene matches: 3. The CDR3, as DNA: TGTGCCAGCAGTGAAGCGCGACTAGCGGGGAAAGAGACCCAGTACTTC. This gives the protein CASSEARLAGKETQYF.

This clonotype was seen ten or more times. This chain joins TRBV6-1 and TRBJ2-7; D is possibly TRBD2 (5 bases). Germline assignment: CDR1 MNHNS and CDR2 SASEGT. The CDR3 runs 12 residues. The V gene lost 6 bases and the J gene lost 3 bases, with 9 bases spanning the gap. This chain's CDR3 is CASRNRGYEQYF. The CDR3 DNA reads TGTGCCAGCAGAAACCGGGGCTACGAGCAGTACTTC.

This rearrangement joins TRBV6-1 to TRBJ1-3; a possible D gene is TRBD1 (5 bases). The CDR3 is 14 residues long. In germline, CDR1 is MNHNS, CDR2 SASEGT. V was cut by 10 bases and J by 2 bases, with 15 bases left in between. CDR3 protein: CATYAPRAGNTIYF. The DNA of the CDR3 is TGTGCCACCTACGCGCCCAGGGCTGGAAACACCATATATTTT.

The chain is built from TRBV28 and TRBJ1-1; D not certain. V was cut by 8 bases and J by 1 base, with 20 bases left in between. The CDR3 length is 16 residues. CDR1 is MDHEN, CDR2 SYDVKM, per germline. CDR3 DNA: TGTGCCAGCGGAGGGATTCGGGTTGGGAGGAACACTGAAGCTTTCTTT. Amino acid sequence: CASGGIRVGRNTEAFF.

This sequence joins TRBV5-1 and TRBJ2-3, with D perhaps TRBD2 (5 bases). The length of the CDR3 is 13 residues. With 4 bases removed from V and 3 bases from J, the gap between germline ends came to 9 bases. Germline V gives CDR1 SGHRS, CDR2 YFSETQ. CDR3 nucleotides: TGCGCCAGCAGCGGAGGAGCAACAGATACGCAGTATTTT. It specifies CASSGGATDTQYF.

This clonotype was observed a handful of times. J is TRBJ1-2 and V is TRBV6-4; D is possibly TRBD1 (5 bases). The length of the CDR3 is 16 residues. Germline-derived CDR1 and CDR2 are MRHNA and SNTAGT. V lost 10 bases and J 4 bases, leaving 25 bases between the germline ends. The CDR3 protein is CATPPCIEGMGYGYTF. The CDR3 nucleotides are TGTGCCACCCCTCCGTGCATCGAGGGGATGGGCTATGGCTACACCTTC.

This clonotype has a count of ten or more. The J gene is TRBJ2-7, the V gene TRBV5-1; no firm D call. The germline gives CDR1 SGHRS, CDR2 YFSETQ. The CDR3 runs to 16 residues. V was pared by 0 bases and J by 2 bases, with 15 bases between. CDR3 sequence (DNA): TGCGCCAGCAGCTTGGCTTGCGGTAGGCTTGCCTACGAGCAGTACTTC. Its translation is CASSLACGRLAYEQYF. Drawing the rest from reference TRBV5-1 and TRBJ2-7, the complete variable domain is KAGVTQTPRYLIKTRGQQVTLSCSPISGHRSVSWYQQTPGQGLQFLFEYFSETQRNKGNFPGRFSGRQFSNSRSEMNVSTLELGDSALYLCASSLACGRLAYEQYFGPGTRLTVT.

This clonotype appeared a few times. The chain recombines TRBV29-1 with TRBJ2-3; TRBD1 aligns across 7 bases. CDR1 SQVTM and CDR2 ANQGSEA come from the germline V gene. The CDR3 contains 14 residues. With V trimmed by 5 bases and J by 1 base, 6 bases remained unmatched. CDR3 sequence: CSVKGAGGTDTQYF. CDR3 DNA sequence: TGCAGCGTTAAGGGGGCCGGGGGCACAGATACGCAGTATTTT.

This clonotype was detected ten times or more. The V and J genes are TRBV6-5 and TRBJ2-7; 7 bases map to TRBD1. The germline gives CDR1 MNHEY, CDR2 SVGAGI. The CDR3 spans 15 residues. V lost 2 bases and J lost 5; bases outside the gene matches: 9. The CDR3 nucleotides are TGTGCCAGCAGTTACCGTGACAGGGATTGGGACGAGCAGTACTTC. Translating gives CASSYRDRDWDEQYF.

This clonotype was observed at least ten times. V is TRBV18 and J is TRBJ2-5, with D uncertain. The CDR3 loop spans 15 amino acids. From germline, CDR1 is KGHSH and CDR2 LQKENI. The V end lost 3 bases, the J end lost 3 bases, and 14 bases lay between the germline ends. CDR3 nucleotide sequence: TGTGCCAGCTCACCGGGAAGGCGGTCGGAAGAGACCCAGTACTTC. As protein: CASSPGRRSEETQYF.

In its sample, this clonotype was seen many times. The J gene is TRBJ2-1, the V gene TRBV3-1; TRBD1 agrees at 7 bases. J gave up 4 bases and V 3 bases, and 3 bases lay outside the gene matches. CDR3 length: 14 residues. Per the germline V gene, CDR1 is LGHDT and CDR2 is YNNKEL (reference sequence). The CDR3 sequence: CASSHRDSYNEQFF. The CDR3 DNA reads TGTGCCAGCAGCCACAGGGACAGTTACAATGAGCAGTTCTTC.

The rearrangement uses TRBV7-3 and TRBJ2-2, with 8 bases fitting TRBD2. V trimming: 5 bases; J trimming: 4 bases; junction bases outside the gene matches: 6. This CDR3 has 15 residues. The germline gives CDR1 SGHTA, CDR2 FQGTGA. CDR3 sequence: CASSRGGSSTGELFF. CDR3 in DNA: TGTGCCAGCAGCCGGGGGGGCAGTAGCACCGGGGAGCTGTTTTTT.

V usage is TRBV5-4 and J usage is TRBJ2-1; TRBD1 matches at 11 bases. Germline lookup yields CDR1 SGHNT and CDR2 YYREEE (reference sequence). Trimming at V came to 2 bases and at J to 10 bases, leaving 2 bases not matched to a gene. This CDR3 contains 13 residues. CDR3 nucleotide sequence: TGTGCCAGCAGCTTTGGACAGGGGGCCGAGCAGTTCTTC. This gives the protein CASSFGQGAEQFF.

In regard to this clonotype: This is likely an artifact of a read error, given a far larger clone one base away. The rearrangement links TRBV28 to TRBJ2-1, with D perhaps TRBD2 (6 bases). Germline V gene data show CDR1 as MDHEN and CDR2 as SYDVKM. V dropped 6 bases and J dropped 10 bases, with 19 bases sitting between them. The CDR3 is made up of 14 amino acids. In nucleotides, the CDR3 is TGTGCCAGCAGACTAGCCGGGACTTCCTACGAGCAGTTCTTC. Translation: CASRLAGTSYEQFF.

The chain recombines TRBV4-1 with TRBJ2-7; 7 nucleotides line up with TRBD1. Germline CDR1 MGHRA, CDR2 YSYEKL. The CDR3 covers 16 residues. Germline trimming cut 4 bases from V and 1 base from J; bases unmatched to any gene: 10. In nucleotides, the CDR3 is TGCGCCAGCAGCCTGACCCCCGGGACAGAGTCCTACGAGCAGTACTTC. This encodes CASSLTPGTESYEQYF.